This TCR beta chain was retrieved from a study of T cells after yellow fever vaccination. Overall study findings and caveats: Contamination of FACS-sorted repertoires by abundant clonotypes from the bulk population could occur. There was a small share of clonotypes that showed up in both the CD4 and CD8 compartments. Among primary-vaccination clones, most reappeared after the booster, at 96% for CD4 and 88% for CD8. Peaking on day 5 versus 15, the secondary response was faster but weaker.

The CDR3 has 17 residues. In germline, CDR1 is SGHTA, CDR2 FQGNSA. Trimming took 5 bases from V and 7 from J, leaving 21 bases between them. This clonotype was counted a few times. Its specificity is not known. TCRdb analysed the 5' RACE reads with MiXCR anew, one entry per CDR3 protein. The sample yields hundreds of thousands of distinct CDR3 sequences, roughly 12% seen once. This chain links TRBV7-2 with TRBJ1-6; D is undetermined. The sequencing here drew on PBMCs, taken on the day of the yellow fever booster vaccination. This TCR derives from a man aged 25 to 40 who received the YFV17D yellow fever vaccine. CDR3 in DNA: TGTGCCAGCAGCCACCGCAGAGGATTTATGAACAATTCACCCCTCCACTTT. This translates into CASSHRRGFMNNSPLHF.